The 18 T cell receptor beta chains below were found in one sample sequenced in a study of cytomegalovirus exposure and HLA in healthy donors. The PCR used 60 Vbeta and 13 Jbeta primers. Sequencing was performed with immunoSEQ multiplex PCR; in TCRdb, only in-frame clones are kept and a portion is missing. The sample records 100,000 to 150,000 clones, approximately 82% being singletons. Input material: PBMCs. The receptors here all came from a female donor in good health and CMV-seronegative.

The CDR3: CASSFYRGNTEAFF. CDR3 nucleotides: TGCGCCAGCAGCTTTTACAGGGGTAACACTGAAGCTTTCTTT. The chain is built from TRBV5-1 and TRBJ1-1; TRBD1 matches at 7 bases. Trimming removed 2 bases from V and 2 bases from J; junction bases left unmatched: 3. Germline CDR1 reads SGHRS; CDR2 reads YFSETQ. The CDR3 contains 14 residues.

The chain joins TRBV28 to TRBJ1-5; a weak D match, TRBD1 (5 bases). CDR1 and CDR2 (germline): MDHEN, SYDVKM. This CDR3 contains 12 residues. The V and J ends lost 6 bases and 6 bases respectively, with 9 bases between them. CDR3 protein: CASRGLSQPQHF. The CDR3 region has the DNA TGTGCCAGCAGGGGGCTGAGTCAGCCCCAGCATTTT.

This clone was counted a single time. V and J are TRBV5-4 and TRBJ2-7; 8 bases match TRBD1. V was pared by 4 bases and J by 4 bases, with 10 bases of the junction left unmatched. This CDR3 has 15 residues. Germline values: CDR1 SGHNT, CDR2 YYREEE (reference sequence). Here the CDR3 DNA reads TGTGCCAGCAGCACGAAAGGACAGGGAACTTACGAGCAGTACTTC. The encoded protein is CASSTKGQGTYEQYF.

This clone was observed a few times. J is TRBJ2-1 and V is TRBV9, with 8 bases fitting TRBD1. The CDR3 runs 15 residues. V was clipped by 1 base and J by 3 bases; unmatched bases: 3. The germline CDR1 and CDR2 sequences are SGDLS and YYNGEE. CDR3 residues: CASSVQGAGYNEQFF. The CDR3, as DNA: TGTGCCAGCAGCGTACAGGGGGCGGGCTACAATGAGCAGTTCTTC. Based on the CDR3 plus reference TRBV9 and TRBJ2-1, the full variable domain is DSGVTQTPKHLITATGQRVTLRCSPRSGDLSVYWYQQSLDQGLQFLIQYYNGEERAKGNILERFSAQQFPDLHSELNLSSLELGDSALYFCASSVQGAGYNEQFFGPGTRLTVL.

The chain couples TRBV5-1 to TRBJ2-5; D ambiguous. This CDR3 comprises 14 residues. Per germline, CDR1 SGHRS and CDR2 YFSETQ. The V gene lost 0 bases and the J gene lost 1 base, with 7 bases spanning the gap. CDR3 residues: CASSLEFRQETQYF. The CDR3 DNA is TGCGCCAGCAGCTTGGAATTCCGCCAAGAGACCCAGTACTTC.

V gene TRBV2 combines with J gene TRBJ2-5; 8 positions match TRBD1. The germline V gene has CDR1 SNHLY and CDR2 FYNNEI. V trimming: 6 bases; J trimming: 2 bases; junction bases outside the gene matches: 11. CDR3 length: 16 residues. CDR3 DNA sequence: TGTGCCAGCAGCCGCCTCGGGACAGGTCGTCAAGAGACCCAGTACTTC. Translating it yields CASSRLGTGRQETQYF.

The CDR3 region is CASGNSGQETQYF. The DNA of the CDR3 is TGTGCCAGCGGGAATAGCGGCCAAGAGACCCAGTACTTC. The rearrangement uses TRBV28 and TRBJ2-5, with D maybe TRBD2 (6 bases). The germline V and J ends were trimmed by 8 bases and 1 base, with 11 bases remaining between them. The CDR3 is made up of 13 amino acids. Per the germline V gene, CDR1 is MDHEN and CDR2 is SYDVKM.

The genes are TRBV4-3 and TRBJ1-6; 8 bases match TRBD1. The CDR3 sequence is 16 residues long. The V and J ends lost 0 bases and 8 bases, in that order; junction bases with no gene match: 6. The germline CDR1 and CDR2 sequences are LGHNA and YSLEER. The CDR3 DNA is TGCGCCAGCAGCCAAGATCAACGACAGGGGCATTCACCCCTCCACTTT. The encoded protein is CASSQDQRQGHSPLHF.

DNA for the CDR3: TGTGCCAGCTCTCCCGGGACAGGGGGCTACGAGCAGTACTTC. Encoded protein: CASSPGTGGYEQYF. The gene calls are TRBV18 and TRBJ2-7; TRBD1 matches at 11 bases. The length of the CDR3 is 14 residues. Trimming removed 6 bases from V and 3 bases from J; junction bases left unmatched: 4. The germline CDR1 and CDR2 sequences are KGHSH and LQKENI.

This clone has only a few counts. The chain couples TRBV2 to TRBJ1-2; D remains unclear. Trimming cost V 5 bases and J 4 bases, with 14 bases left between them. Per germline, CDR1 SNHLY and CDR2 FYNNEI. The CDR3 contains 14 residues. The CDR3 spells CASSRASGSYGYTF. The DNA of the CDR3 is TGTGCCAGCAGTAGGGCCAGCGGATCCTATGGCTACACCTTC.

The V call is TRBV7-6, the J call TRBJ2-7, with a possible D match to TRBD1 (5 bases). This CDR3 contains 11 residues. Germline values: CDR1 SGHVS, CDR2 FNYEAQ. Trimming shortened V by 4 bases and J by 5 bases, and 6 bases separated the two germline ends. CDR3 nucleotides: TGTGCCAGCAGCTCCAGGGACGAGCAGTACTTC. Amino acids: CASSSRDEQYF.

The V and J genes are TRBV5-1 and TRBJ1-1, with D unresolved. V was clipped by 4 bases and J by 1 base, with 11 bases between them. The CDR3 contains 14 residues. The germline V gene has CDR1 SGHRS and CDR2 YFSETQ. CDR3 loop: CASSPSASNTEAFF. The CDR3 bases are TGCGCCAGCAGCCCTAGCGCATCGAACACTGAAGCTTTCTTT.

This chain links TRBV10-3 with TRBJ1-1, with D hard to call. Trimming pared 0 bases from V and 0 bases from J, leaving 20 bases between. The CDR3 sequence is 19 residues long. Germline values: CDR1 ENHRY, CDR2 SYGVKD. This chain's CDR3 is CAISESSEGRIRMNTEAFF. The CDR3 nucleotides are TGTGCCATCAGTGAGTCGTCAGAGGGCAGGATAAGAATGAACACTGAAGCTTTCTTT.

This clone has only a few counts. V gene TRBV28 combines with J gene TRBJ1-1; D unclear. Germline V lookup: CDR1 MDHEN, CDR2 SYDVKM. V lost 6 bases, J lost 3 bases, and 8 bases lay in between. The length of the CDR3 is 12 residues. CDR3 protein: CASREIDTEAFF. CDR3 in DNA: TGTGCCAGCAGAGAGATAGACACTGAAGCTTTCTTT.

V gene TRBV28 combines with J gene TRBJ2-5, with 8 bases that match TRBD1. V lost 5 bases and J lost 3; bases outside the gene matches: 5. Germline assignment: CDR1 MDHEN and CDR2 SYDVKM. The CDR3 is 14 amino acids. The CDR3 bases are TGTGCCAGCAGTATTTTGACAGGGGAAGAGACCCAGTACTTC. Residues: CASSILTGEETQYF.

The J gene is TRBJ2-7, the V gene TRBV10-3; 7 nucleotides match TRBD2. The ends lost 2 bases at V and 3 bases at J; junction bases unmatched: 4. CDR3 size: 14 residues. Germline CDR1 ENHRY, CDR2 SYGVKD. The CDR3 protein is CAISEQRGVYEQYF. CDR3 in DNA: TGTGCCATCAGTGAGCAACGGGGGGTCTACGAGCAGTACTTC.

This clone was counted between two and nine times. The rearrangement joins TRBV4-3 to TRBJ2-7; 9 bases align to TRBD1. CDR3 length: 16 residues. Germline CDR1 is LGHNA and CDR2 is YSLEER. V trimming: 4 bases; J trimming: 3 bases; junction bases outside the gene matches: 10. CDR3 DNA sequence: TGCGCCAGCAGCCCGAGCTCGAGACAGGGGGTCTACGAGCAGTACTTC. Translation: CASSPSSRQGVYEQYF.

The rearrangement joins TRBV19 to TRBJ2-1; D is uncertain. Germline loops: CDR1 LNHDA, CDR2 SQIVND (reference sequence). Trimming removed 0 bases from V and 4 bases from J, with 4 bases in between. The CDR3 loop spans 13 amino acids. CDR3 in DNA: TGTGCCAGTAGTATAGAGGCTTACAATGAGCAGTTCTTC. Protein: CASSIEAYNEQFF.